The 8 T cell receptor beta chains in this list originate from one sample, sequenced in a study of shared clonotypes between healthy human individuals. TCRdb's copy holds only in-frame clones and misses some; the assay was immunoSEQ multiplex PCR. The sample contains about 2 million clones, over 85% of which appear only once. Naive CD8 cells lacked CD45RO and underwent positive selection for CCR7, leaving out terminally differentiated effector memory CD45RA+ cells. The specimen was naive CD8+ T cells sorted from blood. Receptors were obtained from a man aged 18 to 29 in good health.

V and J are TRBV13 and TRBJ2-3; no definite D call. CDR1 is PRHDT, CDR2 FYEKMQ, per germline (reference sequence). The CDR3 extends over 14 amino acids. The V end was cut by 0 bases, the J end by 0 bases, with 4 bases between. The CDR3 spells CASSLGHSTDTQYF. The CDR3 DNA reads TGTGCCAGCAGCTTAGGGCATAGCACAGATACGCAGTATTTT.

The chain employs TRBV5-6 and TRBJ2-1; TRBD1 might be the D (6 bases). The V end lost 3 bases, the J end lost 16 bases, and 20 bases lay between the germline ends. The length of the CDR3 is 13 residues. The germline CDR1 and CDR2 sequences are SGHDT and YYEEEE. CDR3 in DNA: TGTGCCAGCAGCTCGGACTCTCAGGGGTTCCAATTCTTC. Its protein is CASSSDSQGFQFF.

Of note for this clone: This sample includes further DNA sequences coding for the same CDR3. The chain has TRBV19 and TRBJ2-1; D remains ambiguous. The germline gives CDR1 LNHDA, CDR2 SQIVND (reference sequence). This CDR3 has 13 residues. V was shortened by 0 bases and J by 7 bases, with 7 bases between the two germline ends. Written as DNA, the CDR3 is TGTGCCAGTAGTATAGACCTTGCTAATGAGCAGTTCTTC. Its translation: CASSIDLANEQFF.

The chain joins TRBV30 to TRBJ1-2; D is possibly TRBD1 (6 bases). This CDR3 is 17 amino acids long. The germline gives CDR1 GTSNPN, CDR2 SVGIG (reference sequence). V shed 3 bases and J shed 0 bases, with 20 bases lying between them. CDR3 nucleotides: TGTGCCTGGAGCGGAAATCCGGGACACCAAGCTAACTATGGCTACACCTTC. Amino acid sequence: CAWSGNPGHQANYGYTF.

The chain joins TRBV6-5 to TRBJ2-3; D is unresolved. V lost 0 bases, J lost 2 bases, and 6 bases lay in between. The CDR3 contains 14 residues. Germline values: CDR1 MNHEY, CDR2 SVGAGI. The DNA of the CDR3 is TGTGCCAGCAGTTACTCGACTGCCACAGATACGCAGTATTTT. Amino acid sequence: CASSYSTATDTQYF.

V gene TRBV27 combines with J gene TRBJ2-1; TRBD2 matches 10 bases. V was clipped by 2 bases and J by 6 bases; unmatched bases: 13. This CDR3 comprises 18 residues. Germline-derived CDR1 and CDR2 are MNHEY and SMNVEV (reference sequence). The CDR3 reads CASSLIPASGGPVNEQFF. Here the CDR3 DNA reads TGTGCCAGCAGTTTAATCCCCGCTAGCGGGGGTCCTGTCAATGAGCAGTTCTTC.

This clone appeared a single time. The rearrangement links TRBV5-3 to TRBJ2-7, with D hard to call. TRBV5-3 is an ORF, with its function uncertain. Trimming removed 6 bases from V and 1 base from J, with 11 bases in between. CDR3 length: 13 residues. As DNA, the CDR3 is TGTGCCAGAAAACGACAATTTTCCTACGAGCAGTACTTC. Protein product: CARKRQFSYEQYF.

The chain is built from TRBV7-8 and TRBJ2-3; 7 bases map to TRBD1. The CDR3 is made up of 16 amino acids. Trimming took 2 bases from V and 2 from J; bases not matched to a gene: 7. CDR1 is SGHVS and CDR2 is FQNEAQ in the germline V gene. In nucleotides, the CDR3 is TGTGCCAGCAGCTTATCTGGGACAGCCTACACAGATACGCAGTATTTT. This encodes CASSLSGTAYTDTQYF.